The sequence of this TCR beta chain was determined in a study of cytomegalovirus exposure and HLA in healthy donors. Study-level findings and limits: Later examination showed HLA-associated TCR beta chains had greater clonal expansion than equally common others. Through in vitro validation, a few CMV-associated chains were shown to be specific for CMV antigens. A list of 164 TCR beta chains associated with cytomegalovirus was given. Reportedly, fewer N-insertions than the approximately 680-donor mean appeared in an Asian-associated ancestry cluster in a later analysis.

Germline CDR1 reads ENHRY; CDR2 reads SYGVKD. V lost 6 bases, J lost 12 bases, and 9 bases stayed unmatched. The CDR3 has 12 residues. A few counts support this clone. The antigen is unknown. 60 Vbeta and 13 Jbeta primers were used in PCR. The data were produced by immunoSEQ multiplex PCR, yet TCRdb's version contains in-frame clones alone and is incomplete. The top ten hold around 0.54% of the sample, which has around 150,000 clones, 70% to 90% seen once. This chain connects TRBV10-3 to TRBJ2-7; 9 nucleotides align to TRBD1. The TCR originated in a woman aged 40 to 50 in good health and CMV-seronegative. The sample comprised PBMCs. The CDR3 DNA sequence: TGTGCCATCAGCAACACAGGGGGCGAACCGTACTTC. Protein: CAISNTGGEPYF.